The clone carrying this T cell receptor (beta chain) was detected only a few times. What it recognizes is unknown. The record originates from a study of vaccination and CD4 T cells after COVID-19. As for the study in general: Post-vaccination samples were procured at a median of around 79 days following dose two (range 14 to 241). Treatment of control cultures consisted of a CEFX pool, an HIV-1 Nef pool, or no peptide.

Overall study findings and caveats: Convalescent patients studied were relatively few, and early post-infection timepoints were absent.

Cultured CD4+ T-cell DNA underwent Oncomine TCR Beta short-read sequencing. Genomic DNA was taken out of cultured CD4+ T cells by extraction. TCRdb re-analysed the PCR reads in MiXCR, keeping a single row per CDR3 protein. The sample holds some 7,700 distinct CDR3 sequences, roughly a fifth seen once. Germline loops: CDR1 MNHEY, CDR2 SVGAGI. V gave up 2 bases and J gave up 3 bases, with 11 bases separating them. The length of the CDR3 is 15 residues. Documented treatment: 10-day PBMC culture with coronavirus spike peptide pools or control peptides (ViraFEST assay). The TCR originated in a human donor who had recovered from COVID-19. The chain carries TRBV6-5 and TRBJ1-5; possible D gene TRBD1, 5 bases. The material was CD4+ T cells from blood, cultured in vitro, obtained after SARS-CoV-2 vaccination. The CDR3: CASSYDRSSNQPQHF. The CDR3 nucleotides are TGTGCCAGCAGTTACGACAGATCATCCAATCAGCCCCAGCATTTT.